One and the same sample provided the 11 T cell receptor beta chains below, sequenced in a study of response to subunit inactivated influenza vaccine. TCRdb re-called the RT-PCR reads through MiXCR, storing one row per CDR3 protein. Of 500,000 to 600,000 distinct CDR3 sequences detected, around 11% appear once; the ten largest clones hold 10% to 13%. The specimen comprised PBMCs from blood, sampled on the day of vaccination. The receptors derive from a man over 45 who received an inactivated influenza vaccine.

This chain links TRBV7-8 with TRBJ2-7; 11 bases are a match to TRBD1. Germline values: CDR1 SGHVS, CDR2 FQNEAQ. J gave up 7 bases and V 5 bases, and 16 bases lay outside the gene matches. CDR3 length: 17 residues. CDR3 sequence: CASSLWGGDRGLGEQYF. For the CDR3, the DNA is TGTGCCAGCAGCCTGTGGGGTGGGGACAGGGGGTTGGGAGAGCAGTACTTC.

Only a few counts were recorded for this clonotype. A read error may produce the germline difference seen at one junction end. The V and J genes are TRBV5-5 and TRBJ2-1; the match to TRBD1 covers 9 bases. CDR3 length equals 12 residues. Per the germline V gene, CDR1 is SGHKS and CDR2 is YYEKEE (reference sequence). The CDR3: CASSSTGGQKSF. The DNA of the CDR3 is TGTGCCAGCAGCTCGACAGGGGGACAGAAGTCCTTC. The complete variable domain, with remaining parts taken from reference TRBV5-5 and TRBJ2-1, reads DAGVTQSPTHLIKTRGQQVTLRCSPISGHKSVSWYQQVLGQGPQFIFQYYEKEERGRGNFPDRFSARQFPNYSSELNVNALLLGDSALYLCASSSTGGQKSFGPGTRLTVL.

The chain uses TRBV14 and TRBJ2-1; 7 bases map to TRBD2. The CDR3 runs to 13 residues. Germline loops: CDR1 SGHDN, CDR2 FVKESK. V shed 2 bases, J shed 9 bases, and the junction held 4 bases outside the gene matches. CDR3 nucleotides: TGTGCCAGCAGCCAAACCCAGCGGGGTGAGCAGTTCTTC. It yields the protein CASSQTQRGEQFF. The whole variable domain, filled in from reference TRBV14 and TRBJ2-1, reads EAGVTQFPSHSVIEKGQTVTLRCDPISGHDNLYWYRRVMGKEIKFLLHFVKESKQDESGMPNNRFLAERTGGTYSTLKVQPAELEDSGVYFCASSQTQRGEQFFGPGTRLTVL.

This chain joins TRBV7-9 and TRBJ2-3; the match to TRBD1 covers 9 bases. The CDR3 is made up of 15 amino acids. The germline gives CDR1 SEHNR, CDR2 FQNEAQ (reference sequence). After removal of 5 bases from V and 3 bases from J, the junction contained 6 bases not matched to a gene. The CDR3 nucleotides are TGTGCCAGCAGCCGTACAGGGGGCGAAACAGATACGCAGTATTTT. The encoded protein is CASSRTGGETDTQYF.

This chain connects TRBV20-1 to TRBJ2-1, with D possibly matching TRBD2 (5 bases). The V and J ends lost 6 bases and 2 bases respectively, with 5 bases between them. Germline V gene lookup returns CDR1 DFQATT and CDR2 SNEGSKA (reference sequence). The CDR3 has 11 residues. For the CDR3, the DNA is TGCAGTGCGGAGGCCTACAATGAGCAGTTCTTC. Its translation is CSAEAYNEQFF.

This clonotype occurred many times. The chain carries TRBV6-5 and TRBJ2-1; D gene uncertain. V lost 2 bases, J lost 4 bases, and 12 bases lay in between. The germline CDR1 and CDR2 sequences are MNHEY and SVGAGI. This CDR3 comprises 15 residues. The CDR3 loop reads CASSYEENLYNEQFF. The CDR3 DNA sequence: TGTGCCAGCAGTTACGAGGAGAACCTATACAATGAGCAGTTCTTC.

This sequence joins TRBV2 and TRBJ1-5; D is uncertain. Germline lookup yields CDR1 SNHLY and CDR2 FYNNEI. This CDR3 is 15 amino acids long. V was cut by 1 base and J by 6 bases, with 13 bases left in between. CDR3 nucleotide sequence: TGTGCCAGCAGTGAAGATCAATCGGCGATTCAGCCCCAGCATTTT. Amino acid sequence: CASSEDQSAIQPQHF.

The chain has TRBV6-5 and TRBJ1-6, with D perhaps TRBD1 (5 bases). Germline CDR1 is MNHEY and CDR2 is SVGAGI. Trimming pared 4 bases from V and 5 bases from J, leaving 9 bases between. The CDR3 sequence is 14 residues long. CDR3 DNA sequence: TGTGCCAGCAGTTGGGACCCCCATAATTCACCCCTCCACTTT. Protein product: CASSWDPHNSPLHF.

This clonotype turned up a few times. This sequence joins TRBV6-5 and TRBJ2-3; no reliable D call. Per the germline V gene, CDR1 is MNHEY and CDR2 is SVGAGI. V dropped 4 bases and J dropped 9 bases, with 14 bases sitting between them. The CDR3 contains 13 residues. CDR3: CASSSASGMTQYF. In DNA form, the CDR3 reads TGTGCCAGCAGTTCCGCTTCGGGTATGACGCAGTATTTT.

This clonotype appeared a few times. The chain combines TRBV4-3 with TRBJ2-7; maybe TRBD2 (5 bases). Germline V lookup: CDR1 LGHNA, CDR2 YSLEER. This CDR3 has 18 residues. The V end lost 0 bases, the J end lost 7 bases, and 25 bases lay between the germline ends. CDR3 in amino acids: CASSQDLAGQTDLGEQYF. The CDR3 coding sequence is TGCGCCAGCAGCCAAGACCTAGCCGGCCAGACGGACCTGGGGGAGCAGTACTTC.

This clonotype was counted a few times. This sequence joins TRBV24-1 and TRBJ2-3; maybe TRBD2 (6 bases). The germline V and J ends were trimmed by 2 bases and 4 bases, with 9 bases remaining between them. Germline lookup yields CDR1 KGHDR and CDR2 SFDVKD. This CDR3 has 14 residues. The CDR3 region has the DNA TGTGCCACCAGTGATTGGAGGGTAGCAGATACGCAGTATTTT. Its protein product is CATSDWRVADTQYF.